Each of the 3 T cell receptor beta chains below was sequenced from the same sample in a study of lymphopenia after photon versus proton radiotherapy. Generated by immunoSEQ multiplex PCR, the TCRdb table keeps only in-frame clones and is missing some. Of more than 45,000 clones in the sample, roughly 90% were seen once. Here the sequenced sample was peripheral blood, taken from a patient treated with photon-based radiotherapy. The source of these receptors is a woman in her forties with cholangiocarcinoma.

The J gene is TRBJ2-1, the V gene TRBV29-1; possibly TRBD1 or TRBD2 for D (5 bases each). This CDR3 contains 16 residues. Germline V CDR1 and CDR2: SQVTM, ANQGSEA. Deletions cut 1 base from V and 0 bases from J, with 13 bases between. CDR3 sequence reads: CSVEAGGPSSYNEQFF. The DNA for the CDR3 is TGCAGCGTTGAAGCTGGGGGACCAAGCTCCTACAATGAGCAGTTCTTC.

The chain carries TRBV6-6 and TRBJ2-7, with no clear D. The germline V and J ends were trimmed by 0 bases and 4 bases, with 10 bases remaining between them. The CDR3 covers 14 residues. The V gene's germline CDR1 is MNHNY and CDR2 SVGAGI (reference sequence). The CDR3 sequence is CASSYSEGNYEQYF. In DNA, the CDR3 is TGTGCCAGCAGTTACTCTGAAGGTAATTACGAGCAGTACTTC.

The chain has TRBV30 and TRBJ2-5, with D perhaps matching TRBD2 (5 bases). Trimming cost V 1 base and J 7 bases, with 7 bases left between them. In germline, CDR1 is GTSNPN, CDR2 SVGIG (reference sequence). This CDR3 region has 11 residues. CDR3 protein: CAWSGRGTQYF. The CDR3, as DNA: TGTGCCTGGAGTGGACGGGGGACCCAGTACTTC.